This TCR beta chain derives from a study of identical twins. Study conclusions and caveats: The study based its conclusions on cross-sectional statistical analysis and did not follow the same donors. Out-of-frame TCR alpha sharing in monozygotic twins exceeded recombination model predictions.

This clonotype was seen a few times. Its antigen is currently unknown. V gave up 1 base and J gave up 2 bases, with 10 bases separating them. Looked up from germline, CDR1 is SGHKS and CDR2 is YYEKEE (reference sequence). The CDR3 spans 15 residues. A universal primer site was added by template switching, and unique molecular identifiers were carried by the cDNA. TCRdb analysed the 5' RACE reads with MiXCR anew, one entry per CDR3 protein. This table has under 300,000 distinct CDR3 sequences, roughly an eighth appearing once. The sequence was obtained from a woman younger than 30 in good health. The sequenced sample was memory (CD45RO+) T cells sorted from blood. The chain has TRBV5-5 and TRBJ2-1; D not certain. CDR3 nucleotides: TGTGCCAGCAGCTTGACTGGGCCGGCCTACAATGAGCAGTTCTTC. This codes for CASSLTGPAYNEQFF.